These T cell receptor beta chains were read from a single sample in a study of T cell responses to AZD1222 COVID-19 vaccine. Sequenced by immunoSEQ multiplex PCR; TCRdb stores in-frame clones only, minus some. The sample consists of about 150,000 clones, 90% of them appearing once. Sequences were derived from peripheral blood, sampled on day 0 of AZD1222 vaccination. These receptor sequences come from an adult in good health. Both conserved end residues are part of each CDR3. A D gene is named only where the DNA matches it firmly. Where a row states a size, it is once, few, many or the class of an expanded clone; other rows omit it.

v_gene	j_gene	abundance	d_gene	CDR3nt	CDR3aa
TRBV7-8	TRBJ1-6	NA	TRBD1	TGTGCCAGCAGCCAAGCGCTACCGACAATCCGGGGACAGGCTGTTATCGGCGATTCACCCCTCCACTTT	CASSQALPTIRGQAVIGDSPLHF
TRBV5-6	TRBJ2-7	NA	NA	TGTGCCAGCAGCTTTTCCCCAGACTCCTACGAGCAGTACTTC	CASSFSPDSYEQYF
TRBV7-9	TRBJ1-2	NA	TRBD1	TGTGCCAGCAGCCCGAACAAGATCGGACAGGGGGGTAATGGCTACACCTTC	CASSPNKIGQGGNGYTF
TRBV19	TRBJ1-1	once	NA	TGTGCCAGTAGTATTTCAGGGGCCGACACTGAAGCTTTCTTT	CASSISGADTEAFF
TRBV5-1	TRBJ2-3	NA	TRBD2	TGCGCCAGCAGCGCGGGACTAGCCACAGATACGCAGTATTTT	CASSAGLATDTQYF
TRBV28	TRBJ1-5	once	NA	TGTGCCAGCAGCCGCAGGAACAATCAGCCCCAGCATTTT	CASSRRNNQPQHF
TRBV15	TRBJ2-3	NA	TRBD2	TGTGCCACCAGCAGAGATCGGCGGCGGGAGGCCACAGATACGCAGTATTTT	CATSRDRRREATDTQYF
TRBV5-1	TRBJ2-1	NA	TRBD1	TGCGCCAGCAGCTCTACCGGGACAGTCTACAATGAGCAGTTCTTC	CASSSTGTVYNEQFF
TRBV6-6	TRBJ1-6	NA	NA	TGTGCCAGCAGTCTATTATTTCCGTTCCAGGGGAATTCACCCCTCCACTTT	CASSLLFPFQGNSPLHF
TRBV12-3/TRBV12-4	TRBJ1-2	NA	NA	TGTGCCAGCAGTTTTGGAGGACAAGGGGGCTACACCTTC	CASSFGGQGGYTF
TRBV4-1	TRBJ1-5	NA	TRBD1	TGCGCCAGCAGCCAAGGGACAGGGAGCAATCAGCCCCAGCATTTT	CASSQGTGSNQPQHF
TRBV5-1	TRBJ2-7	NA	TRBD1	TGCGCCAGCAGCTGGGGGGACAGGGAAGTCGACGAGCAGTACTTC	CASSWGDREVDEQYF
TRBV3-1/TRBV3-2	TRBJ1-2	NA	NA	TGTGCCAGCAGCCAAGTCCGGGGGATCGGCTACACCTTC	CASSQVRGIGYTF
TRBV29-1	TRBJ2-1	NA	TRBD1	TGCAGCGTGCGAACAGGGGACGAGCAGTTCTTC	CSVRTGDEQFF
TRBV7-9	TRBJ1-6	few	NA	TGTGCCAGCAGCTTCCAGGGCTTAGGGAATTCACCCCTCCACTTT	CASSFQGLGNSPLHF
TRBV27	TRBJ2-1	NA	TRBD2	TGTGCCAGCAGTTTTCTAGCGGGAGACAATGAGCAGTTCTTC	CASSFLAGDNEQFF
TRBV6-5	TRBJ2-1	NA	NA	TGTGCCAGCACTCCGACCGACAATGAGCAGTTCTTC	CASTPTDNEQFF
TRBV28	TRBJ1-5	NA	TRBD1	TGTGCCAGCAGACTGGGGACAGGGAGGTTTCCCCAGCATTTT	CASRLGTGRFPQHF
TRBV9	TRBJ1-1	few	NA	TGTGCCAGCAGCGTATTTCTGAACACTGAAGCTTTCTTT	CASSVFLNTEAFF
TRBV5-4	TRBJ2-2	few	TRBD1	TGTGCCAGCAGCACCAGACAGGGGCGGACCGGGGAGCTGTTTTTT	CASSTRQGRTGELFF
TRBV24-1	TRBJ1-4	NA	TRBD1	TGTGCCACCACCCCCCGGGACAGGGGCGAAAAACTGTTTTTT	CATTPRDRGEKLFF
TRBV7-8	TRBJ1-2	NA	NA	TGTGCCAGCAGCCATACAGGGACCTATGGCTACACCTTC	CASSHTGTYGYTF
TRBV28	TRBJ1-3	once	NA	TGTGCCAGCAGTTTAACGAGGAAGTCTGGAAACACCATATATTTT	CASSLTRKSGNTIYF
TRBV9	TRBJ2-7	NA	NA	TGTGCCAGCAGCGTAGGGGACGGGCCCTACGAGCAGTACTTC	CASSVGDGPYEQYF
TRBV5-4	TRBJ2-3	NA	NA	TGTGCCAGCAGCTTGACCTCGGACAGTTACACAGATACGCAGTATTTT	CASSLTSDSYTDTQYF
TRBV7-9	TRBJ1-3	NA	NA	TGTGCCAGCAGCTTATTCTCTGGAAACACCATATATTTT	CASSLFSGNTIYF
TRBV7-9	TRBJ2-2	NA	TRBD2	TGTGCCAGCAGCTTAGCTCTAGCGGGCAATAGCGGGGAGCTGTTTTTT	CASSLALAGNSGELFF
TRBV6-5	TRBJ1-5	NA	TRBD1	TGTGCCAGCAGACAGACAGGGGTCAGCAATCAGCCCCAGCATTTT	CASRQTGVSNQPQHF
TRBV18	TRBJ1-3	NA	NA	TGTGCCAGCACCCAAACTGGACTGTACTCTGGAAACACCATATATTTT	CASTQTGLYSGNTIYF
TRBV30	TRBJ2-7	NA	TRBD2	TGTGTCTGTAGGGGAGGGTCCTACGAGCAGTACTTC	CVCRGGSYEQYF
TRBV5-5	TRBJ1-1	NA	NA	TGTGCCAGCAGCCATACCCGGGGAAACACTGAAGCTTTCTTT	CASSHTRGNTEAFF
TRBV7-9	TRBJ2-7	NA	NA	TGTGCCAGCAGCTTATCGGCCATGAGCTCCTACGAGCAGTACTTC	CASSLSAMSSYEQYF
TRBV5-4	TRBJ1-6	NA	NA	TGTGCCAGCAGCTCTGACAGGAATAATTCACCCCTCCACTTT	CASSSDRNNSPLHF
TRBV4-3	TRBJ1-4	NA	TRBD1	TGCGCCAGCAGCCAAGAGACAGGGGATGAAAAACTGTTTTTT	CASSQETGDEKLFF
TRBV5-1	TRBJ1-1	NA	NA	TGCGCCAGCAGCAAACTGACAGAGAACACTGAAGCTTTCTTT	CASSKLTENTEAFF
TRBV5-1	TRBJ2-7	NA	TRBD2	TGCGCCAGCAGCCCAGGGACTAGCGGGATTACCTACGAGCAGTACTTC	CASSPGTSGITYEQYF
TRBV11-3	TRBJ2-1	NA	NA	TGTGCCAGCAGCTTAGAATATGCCGGGGTCAATGAGCAGTTCTTC	CASSLEYAGVNEQFF
TRBV21-1	TRBJ2-1	NA	NA	TGTGCCAGCAGCAAAAGGCGGGAGGGTAACAATGAGCAGTTCTTC	CASSKRREGNNEQFF
TRBV2	TRBJ2-5	NA	TRBD2	TGTGCCAGCAATGACGGGAGGGCCTCAGAGACCCAGTACTTC	CASNDGRASETQYF
TRBV10-3	TRBJ2-1	NA	NA	TGTGCCATCAGGCATGTGGATTACAATGAGCAGTTCTTC	CAIRHVDYNEQFF
TRBV7-9	TRBJ1-5	NA	TRBD1	TGTGCCAGCAGGGCGGGACAGGGGAATCAGCCCCAGCATTTT	CASRAGQGNQPQHF
TRBV28	TRBJ2-7	NA	NA	TGTGCCAGCAGTTTAGGTTGGGCCTACGAGCAGTACTTC	CASSLGWAYEQYF
TRBV19	TRBJ2-1	NA	TRBD2	TGTGCCAGTAGTCTCGGAGTTAGCGGGATCCCTAGCTACAATGAGCAGTTCTTC	CASSLGVSGIPSYNEQFF
TRBV27	TRBJ1-3	many	TRBD1	TGTGCCAGCAGACTTACAGGGGGCTCTGGAAACACCATATATTTT	CASRLTGGSGNTIYF
TRBV7-2	TRBJ2-7	NA	NA	TGTGCCAGCAGCCTCTGGGGGTCTGAACCCTCCTACGAGCAGTACTTC	CASSLWGSEPSYEQYF
TRBV2	TRBJ1-1	NA	TRBD1	TGTGCCAGCAGTTGGGGAACAGGGGACACTGAAGCTTTCTTT	CASSWGTGDTEAFF
TRBV28	TRBJ2-5	NA	NA	TGTGCCAGCAGTTCAAAAGCCCGCGGGTTGTGGACCCAGTACTTC	CASSSKARGLWTQYF
TRBV29-1	TRBJ1-2	NA	NA	TGCAGCGTTATGGGACAAAGTCCTGAAGGCTACACCTTC	CSVMGQSPEGYTF
TRBV19	TRBJ2-7	few	TRBD2	TGTGCCAGTACTGATAGCGGGAGCCACGGGAACGAGCAGTACTTC	CASTDSGSHGNEQYF
TRBV28	TRBJ1-1	NA	NA	TGTGCCAGCACCATGACAGGGAACACTGAAGCTTTCTTT	CASTMTGNTEAFF
TRBV27	TRBJ1-2	NA	NA	TGTGCCAGCAGTTCAGCCGGGACCTATGGCTACACCTTC	CASSSAGTYGYTF
TRBV29-1	TRBJ1-2	once	TRBD1	TGCAGCGTACCAACCCGGAACAGGGGGCTTATCTATGGCTACACCTTC	CSVPTRNRGLIYGYTF
TRBV27	TRBJ1-6	NA	NA	TGTGCCAGCAGTCCGTTGGATGCCAGCTATAATTCACCCCTCCACTTT	CASSPLDASYNSPLHF
TRBV28	TRBJ2-6	once	NA	TGTGCCAGCAGTTTTGGATCAACCGTCCTGACTTTC	CASSFGSTVLTF
TRBV19	TRBJ1-1	NA	TRBD1	TGTGCCAGTAGTCCAACAGGGGCCCACACTGAAGCTTTCTTT	CASSPTGAHTEAFF
TRBV28	TRBJ2-3	NA	TRBD2	TGTGCCAGCAGTTCGGGGACTAGCGGGAGGTCAGATACGCAGTATTTT	CASSSGTSGRSDTQYF
TRBV6-1	TRBJ2-7	NA	NA	TGTGCCAGCAGTGATTTAGCGTTAACCTACGAGCAGTACTTC	CASSDLALTYEQYF
TRBV7-2	TRBJ2-7	once	TRBD2	TGTGCCAGCAGCTTAGCTTCAGACGGGAGGGAGCAGTACTTC	CASSLASDGREQYF
TRBV6-5	TRBJ2-4	once	NA	TGTGCCAGCAGCCAAAGGGGGGTGTGGGAAAACATTCAGTACTTC	CASSQRGVWENIQYF
TRBV28	TRBJ1-1	NA	NA	TGTGCCAGCAGTTTTGCGGGGGGAAACACTGAAGCTTTCTTT	CASSFAGGNTEAFF